What follows is one T cell receptor (beta chain) and its context. Its antigen is unidentified. This likely comes from a read error, as the CDR3 has no conserved phenylalanine or tryptophan at its end. It is unclear where the CDR3 begins or ends on the DNA, so no DNA is shown, and the CDR3 is as TCRdb lists it. This record belongs to a study of cytomegalovirus exposure and HLA in healthy donors. Looking at the study overall: One earlier analysis, a look at 150 million to 200 million T cells, found some 120 million unique TCR beta sequences. The early release's HLA-typed donors yielded 65 million to 85 million unique TCRs.

The CDR3 contains 12 residues when both ends are counted. PCR involved 60 Vbeta and 13 Jbeta primers. In the study's own analysis: Around 9.9 million shared chains were among the roughly 78 million unique TCR beta chains that a later analysis counted. Clones were read by immunoSEQ multiplex PCR, and TCRdb kept only the in-frame ones, dropping some. D and trimming were read from the DNA, whereas the V and J calls and clone size are those reported in that table. The table has about 140,000 clones, 60% to 75% seen once. Study results and limitations: Later analysis identified a missense DCLRE1C variant that was linked to TCR beta V- and J-gene trimming.

Material for sequencing was PBMCs. The sequence was collected from a man aged 30 to 45 in good health and CMV-seronegative. The V call is TRBV1, the J call TRBJ1-2; the table's TRBD1 call for D was not verified on the DNA. TRBV1 is a listed pseudogene. CDR3 amino acids: CTRLGTEDGYTL.